The source of this T cell receptor beta chain is a study of beta chain features in type 1 diabetes (dated by TCRdb to the late 2010s). Context from the whole study: Mean age, gender distribution, total cell number and subset yield were not different between patients and healthy donors. A total of under 140,000,000 sorted cells were examined across all samples, and the number of cells per subset was strongly correlated with RNA yield. In the study, TCRB repertoires of sorted circulating CD4+ T cell subsets from recently diagnosed type 1 diabetes patients were compared with those of matched healthy donors. Whereas all 28 donors provided naive and central memory subsets, regulatory and stem cell-like memory subsets were isolated from just 8 patients and roughly 8 healthy donors. Broader findings and caveats from the paper: Sequencing cDNA rather than genomic DNA could over-represent highly expressing activated cells, although activation and CD3 levels did not differ between groups. At VDJ recombination sites, type 1 diabetes patients had fewer insertions and more deleted nucleotides, which implies abnormalities in thymic rearrangement. Naive, central memory and regulatory TCRB repertoires appeared more similar among patients than among healthy donors. Shorter templates might be favored by PCR, yet because patient and control samples were amplified and corrected together, any such skew would affect both groups equally. Type 1 diabetes patients showed a moderate but significant shortening of TCRB CDR3 length in all four CD4+ subsets. Because the HLA sub-analyses included only small numbers of individuals, any influence of HLA type on TCRB rearrangement was left unresolved.

The germline V gene (reference sequence) supplies CDR1 LNHDA and CDR2 SQIVND. Trimming at the junction amounts to 5 bases on V and 6 bases on J, and the germline ends lie 13 bases apart. From its cysteine to its phenylalanine, the CDR3 spans 14 amino acids. Of the read, only the CDR3 DNA is kept; its 42 bases are in frame from base 1. All of the isolated RNA was reverse transcribed with the High Capacity cDNA Reverse Transcription Kit, so expressed TCRB transcripts were sequenced. Deep immunoSEQ sequencing was applied to naive, central memory and regulatory T cell samples, giving an average of roughly 3.6 million total reads per sample. Sorted cells were lysed in RLT buffer, and RNA was extracted using DNase-treated RNeasy Micro or Mini kits according to cell number. Each cell subset was processed on its own to prevent cross-contamination, while patient and healthy donor samples were processed together. TCRB sequences were amplified from cDNA with the immunoSEQ multiplex PCR, producing 87-bp fragments spanning the CDR3 region. Amplicons were sequenced on the Illumina HiSeq platform. The original pipeline was this. PCR bias was corrected computationally using synthetic template baselines, and reads within Hamming distance 2 were collapsed, with unmergeable singletons discarded. By aligning reads against IMGT, V, D and J genes, CDR3 length, and insertions or deletions at six rearrangement sites were assigned. Within each subset, clonotype counts were normalized to sorted cell number, and only after that were true diversity and Gini coefficients computed with the tcR R package. The overlap coefficient, calculated on TCRB nucleotide sequences, was used to measure repertoire sharing. Entries here come from immuneACCESS through TCRdb and include only in-frame sequences with V and J called. Some clones fail to appear in such tables; in the studies checked, an unresolved V gene covers under half of the shortfall, and the cause of the remainder is unknown. The V and J calls and clone size are taken from that table; D and trimming were inferred from the DNA. The sample has some 63,000 clones on record, about three fifths of them singletons. The biggest ten clones account for around 2.2% of the sample.

A single peripheral blood draw of around 120 mL on average was collected from each donor into heparinised tubes. A BD FACSAria II and a panel including CD45RO, CCR7, CD25, CD127, CD95 and CD27 were used to sort naive, central memory, regulatory and stem cell-like memory CD4+ T cells. Every sorted population had a purity above 98%. Right away, PBMCs were isolated by Lymphoprep density gradient centrifugation and were stained directly, with no culture step. To minimize batch effects, samples were stained and sorted in pairs, one healthy donor with one patient per experiment. About this clone itself: Which antigen it targets is not known. No base quality information exists; no much larger clone differs at one position. In the same sample, other DNA sequences code for this CDR3.

Sequenced input: Tregs from blood. The cell subset or site label here, explained by the study, means: regulatory CD4+ T cells. The clonotype comes from a young woman in good health. Rearrangement joined TRBV19 to TRBJ2-2; matching of 6 bases hints at TRBD1 as the D gene. The CDR3 has the sequence CASSSQGFAGELFF. The nucleotide sequence reads as follows: TGTGCCAGTAGTTCACAGGGTTTCGCCGGGGAGCTGTTTTTT.